The TCR beta chain described here comes from a study of blood T cell repertoires in COVID-19. About the study: PBMCs, B-cell-depleted T cells, or T cells were the source of the cDNA or gDNA that made up the material.

The CDR3 is made up of 13 amino acids. V was pared by 7 bases and J by 0 bases, with 9 bases between. CDR1 and CDR2 (germline): MDHEN, SYDVKM. As processed by the authors: Reference gene primers were amplified, and this amplification served to estimate nucleated cell counts. The repertoire was sequenced with immunoSEQ multiplex PCR; TCRdb's copy has only in-frame clones and lacks some. Clone size and V and J calls were adopted from that table, with D and trimming inferred from the DNA. This sample has some 35,000 clones, with approximately 88% found just once. This receptor was obtained from a man aged 55-75 years with active COVID-19. The gene calls are TRBV28 and TRBJ1-2; D is unresolved. Input material: peripheral blood. CDR3 protein: CASNGSPNYGYTF. DNA for the CDR3: TGTGCCAGCAATGGGAGCCCTAACTATGGCTACACCTTC.